This T cell receptor beta chain was sequenced during a study of patients and donors after allogeneic stem cell transplantation. TCRdb analysed the RT-PCR reads with MiXCR anew, one entry per CDR3 protein. The sample holds under 200,000 distinct CDR3 sequences, approximately 25% seen once. V was clipped by 1 base and J by 3 bases, with 12 bases between them. The CDR3 runs to 15 residues. This clonotype originated in a human donor who was either an allogeneic HSCT recipient or a stem cell or donor lymphocyte infusion donor (not recorded which). It is not recorded whose cells these are; they may come from a transplant donor. Sequencing was carried out using blood, either unsorted or a sorted T cell fraction (not recorded which). The gene calls are TRBV12-3 or TRBV12-4 and TRBJ2-5; D may be TRBD2 (5 bases). The CDR3 protein is CASSLEDPGKETQYF. The CDR3 DNA is TGTGCCAGCAGTTTAGAGGACCCCGGGAAAGAGACCCAGTACTTC.